This entry lists 12 T cell receptor beta chains sequenced from one sample in a study of shared clonotypes between healthy human individuals. Only in-frame clones appear in the TCRdb table, and some are missing; sequencing was by immunoSEQ multiplex PCR. This table has some 510,000 clones, around 79% appearing once. The sequenced sample was PBMCs. Receptor source: a woman aged 40 to 50 in good health. Some clones in this sample may be carry-over from other donors' samples.

The chain links TRBV19 to TRBJ1-2; 9 bases agree with TRBD1. J gave up 4 bases and V 4 bases, and 4 bases lay outside the gene matches. Germline V lookup: CDR1 LNHDA, CDR2 SQIVND (reference sequence). The CDR3 is 14 residues long. This CDR3 is CASSTPDRGYGYTF. CDR3 DNA: TGTGCCAGTAGTACCCCGGACAGGGGCTATGGCTACACCTTC.

The rearrangement joins TRBV10-1 to TRBJ2-3; D is uncertain. Germline assignment: CDR1 WNHNN and CDR2 SYGVQD (reference sequence). The CDR3 sequence is 12 residues long. V dropped 6 bases and J dropped 0 bases, with 4 bases sitting between them. CDR3 in amino acids: CASSSSTDTQYF. For the CDR3, the DNA is TGCGCCAGCAGCTCTAGCACAGATACGCAGTATTTT.

The sample holds one count of this clone. This chain links TRBV2 with TRBJ1-2; 9 nucleotides match TRBD1. CDR1 and CDR2 from the germline V gene are SNHLY and FYNNEI. V gave up 6 bases and J gave up 5 bases; unmatched junction bases: 7. The CDR3 contains 14 residues. CDR3 region: CASSGQGIAYGYTF. CDR3 sequence (DNA): TGTGCCAGCAGCGGACAGGGGATCGCGTATGGCTACACCTTC.

Comments on this clone: A far larger clone is a single base away, which makes a read error likely. The CDR3: CASSYTYKQYF. Written as DNA, the CDR3 is TGTGCCAGCAGTTATACCTACAAGCAGTACTTC. The rearrangement links TRBV6-6 to TRBJ2-7; D is uncertain. Germline V gene lookup returns CDR1 MNHNY and CDR2 SVGAGI (reference sequence). The CDR3 has 11 amino acids.

The genes are TRBV5-5 and TRBJ2-2, with D perhaps matching TRBD2 (6 bases). This CDR3 spans 12 amino acids. V was trimmed by 5 bases and J by 5 bases, leaving 7 bases between them. The germline V gene encodes CDR1 SGHKS and CDR2 YYEKEE (reference sequence). The CDR3 loop reads CASSGRTGELFF. The CDR3 DNA sequence: TGTGCCAGCAGTGGGAGGACCGGGGAGCTGTTTTTT. Together with reference TRBV5-5 and TRBJ2-2, the CDR3 gives the full variable domain: DAGVTQSPTHLIKTRGQQVTLRCSPISGHKSVSWYQQVLGQGPQFIFQYYEKEERGRGNFPDRFSARQFPNYSSELNVNALLLGDSALYLCASSGRTGELFFGEGSRLTVL.

This clone was recorded once. The rearrangement uses TRBV2 and TRBJ1-5, with unresolved D. CDR1 and CDR2 from the germline V gene are SNHLY and FYNNEI. Trimming took off 4 bases at V and 8 bases at J, with 18 bases between the two ends. This CDR3 has 15 amino acids. CDR3 sequence (DNA): TGTGCCAGCAGTGCGACCGATATCTCAATCGAGCCCCAGCATTTT. Translation: CASSATDISIEPQHF.

This clone was seen only a few times. The CDR3 DNA reads TGTGCCAGCAGCCCCGATGATACAGGGGAAGAGACCCAGTACTTC. Translated, it gives CASSPDDTGEETQYF. The chain has TRBV11-2 and TRBJ2-5; 7 positions agree with TRBD1. After removal of 5 bases from V and 3 bases from J, the junction contained 9 bases not matched to a gene. Per the germline V gene, CDR1 is SGHAT and CDR2 is FQNNGV. The CDR3 runs 15 residues.

The chain links TRBV19 to TRBJ2-5; D ambiguous. There are 16 residues in the CDR3. Per germline, CDR1 LNHDA and CDR2 SQIVND (reference sequence). V dropped 1 base and J dropped 0 bases, with 12 bases sitting between them. CDR3 DNA sequence: TGTGCCAGTAGTATAGGGATTGACGGTTACCAAGAGACCCAGTACTTC. This gives the protein CASSIGIDGYQETQYF.

This rearrangement joins TRBV28 to TRBJ2-7, with a weak D call TRBD2 (5 bases). Germline V gene sequence: CDR1 MDHEN, CDR2 SYDVKM. The CDR3 sequence is 13 residues long. The V gene lost 7 bases and the J gene lost 0 bases, with 10 bases spanning the gap. The CDR3 loop reads CASNPSYSYEQYF. CDR3 nucleotides: TGTGCCAGCAATCCTAGCTACTCCTACGAGCAGTACTTC.

This rearrangement joins TRBV19 to TRBJ2-1, with D tentatively TRBD1 (5 bases). Per the germline V gene, CDR1 is LNHDA and CDR2 is SQIVND (reference sequence). V lost 10 bases and J lost 3, with 19 bases in between. The CDR3 is 15 amino acids. The CDR3 bases are TGTGCCACCGCGACAAGGGGCCGGGTCTACAATGAGCAGTTCTTC. It encodes CATATRGRVYNEQFF.

J is TRBJ1-3 and V is TRBV30, with D possibly matching TRBD1 (5 bases). With 5 bases removed from V and 0 bases from J, the gap between germline ends came to 14 bases. This CDR3 spans 15 amino acids. Germline CDR1 reads GTSNPN; CDR2 reads SVGIG (reference sequence). The CDR3: CAWGGEGNSGNTIYF. CDR3 DNA: TGTGCCTGGGGTGGGGAGGGGAACTCTGGAAACACCATATATTTT.

This clone was detected once. This chain links TRBV11-3 with TRBJ2-1; TRBD2 matches at 7 bases. V lost 5 bases and J lost 9; bases outside the gene matches: 16. The CDR3 is made up of 16 amino acids. Germline assignment: CDR1 SGHNT and CDR2 YENEEA. The CDR3 protein is CASSPTGYAGVGEQFF. The CDR3, as DNA: TGTGCCAGCAGCCCTACCGGGTATGCGGGAGTGGGTGAGCAGTTCTTC.